The clone carrying this T cell receptor (beta chain) appeared a few times. Its antigen is as yet unknown. This entry belongs to a study of human T cells and chemical hapten exposure. At the level of the study: Donors were sensitized with 2% DPC on the upper inner arm.

Indicated time point: pre-sensitization, week 0. As for treatment: therapeutic diphenylcyclopropenone sensitization with weekly scalp DPC. Whole-study findings and limits: Expanded TCR counts at PT1 were positively correlated with the patch test score. DPC sensitization did not alter TCRs above 1 in 1000 frequency.

The authors' processing: There were a median of around 96,000 TCRs per sample, with a range from roughly 20,000 to 750,000. MiXCR was run by TCRdb on the RACE reads, yielding one entry per CDR3 protein. TCRdb assigned the V and J calls; the authors' analysis was not used. The table includes around 56,000 distinct CDR3 sequences, more than 8% detected once. The CDR3 runs to 12 residues. CDR1 is MNHNS and CDR2 is SASEGT in the germline V gene. Trimming pared 5 bases from V and 8 bases from J, leaving 9 bases between. The J gene is TRBJ1-4, the V gene TRBV6-1, with a tentative D call TRBD1 (5 bases). Sample: whole blood, taken in connection with sensitization to the hapten diphenylcyclopropenone (DPC). This clonotype was obtained from a man in his forties with alopecia areata. Some clones in this sample may be carry-over from other donors' samples. CDR3 coding DNA: TGTGCCAGCAGTCAAAGGGGAGAAAAACTGTTTTTT. Translating it yields CASSQRGEKLFF.